This T cell receptor beta chain was recorded in a study of shared clonotypes between healthy human individuals. Study context: Plates per donor: three CD4 naive, three CD4 memory, two CD8 naive, one CD8 memory. Study conclusions and caveats: It was expected that sequencing depth would affect clonotype sharing among donors. When naive CD4 clonotypes were compared across several donors, 4% to 6.5% were shared.

This clone was recorded at least ten times. No antigen is known for it. The same CDR3 can be traced to other DNA sequences in this sample. V was cut by 9 bases and J by 0 bases, with 6 bases left in between. This CDR3 is 13 amino acids long. Germline CDR1 reads SNHLY; CDR2 reads FYNNEI. Replicate PCRs run on sorted subsets employed about 220 ng DNA, 30,000 to 35,000 T cell genomes. Libraries were prepared by immunoSEQ multiplex PCR; TCRdb keeps only in-frame clonotypes and omits some of them. The table lists approximately 940,000 clones, approximately 80% of them singletons. The receptor was isolated from a man aged 18-30 years in good health. V and J are TRBV2 and TRBJ1-6; D ambiguous. The specimen sequenced was memory CD4+ T cells sorted from blood. Subset of the sample: CD45RA-negative fraction. The CDR3 bases are TGTGCCAGTTCGAGCTCCTATAATTCACCCCTCCACTTT. The encoded protein is CASSSSYNSPLHF.